The TCR beta chain under discussion was sequenced for a study of T-cell memory formation after mild COVID-19. The CDR3 loop spans 15 amino acids. V was clipped by 0 bases and J by 7 bases, with 14 bases between them. The germline CDR1 and CDR2 sequences are SGHTA and FQGTGA. TCRdb itself ran the 5' RACE reads through MiXCR, one entry per CDR3 protein. The data hold a few hundred thousand distinct CDR3 sequences, with around a quarter observed a single time. A note on this clonotype: Its antigen is not known.

Points from the study as a whole: Some responding clones appeared in pre-infection memory, suggesting cross-reactive memory joined. Contracting clones from day 15 to 85 had balanced CD4/CD8; later expanders favoured CD4+. Researchers report contracting CD4+ clones mostly in CM and EM, with CD8+ clones in EMRA.

Sequenced material: PBMCs or a T cell subset sorted from them (not recorded which). This receptor was identified in an adult woman who had mild COVID-19 (a few samples of this study predate the infection). Cell type and time point are not known. The V call is TRBV7-3, the J call TRBJ2-3, with TRBD2 as a possible D gene (6 bases). CDR3 loop: CASSLTPGVENTQYF. In DNA form, the CDR3 reads TGTGCCAGCAGCTTAACCCCGGGAGTTGAAAATACGCAGTATTTT.